The 19 T cell receptor beta chains presented below share a single source sample, sequenced in a study of T-cell memory formation after mild COVID-19. TCRdb reprocessed the 5' RACE reads with MiXCR, giving one entry per CDR3 protein. The sample yields 350,000 to 450,000 distinct CDR3 sequences, around 28% seen once. Sequencing was carried out using PBMCs or a T cell subset sorted from them (not recorded which). The receptors come from an adult woman who had mild COVID-19 (a few samples of this study predate the infection). Cell type and time point are not known.

J is TRBJ1-1 and V is TRBV5-1, with 8 nucleotides matching TRBD1. The CDR3 is made up of 14 amino acids. Trimming at V came to 5 bases and at J to 0 bases, leaving 3 bases not matched to a gene. CDR1 and CDR2 (germline): SGHRS, YFSETQ. CDR3 loop: CASRGTGLNTEAFF. CDR3 nucleotide sequence: TGCGCCAGCAGGGGGACAGGCCTGAACACTGAAGCTTTCTTT.

The V and J genes are TRBV12-3 or TRBV12-4 and TRBJ2-2, with TRBD1 matching over 8 bases. The junction had 2 bases not matched to a gene; V was cut back by 5 bases and J by 3 bases. This CDR3 is built from 14 residues. The CDR3 DNA is TGTGCCAGCAGTCCAGGGGGCTACACCGGGGAGCTGTTTTTT. Translated: CASSPGGYTGELFF.

The CDR3 nucleotides read TGCAGTGCTAGACCCGGACAGGGGCCCGGGGGCAATCAGCCCCAGCATTTT. It translates to CSARPGQGPGGNQPQHF. The rearrangement uses TRBV20-1 and TRBJ1-5, with TRBD1 matching over 9 bases. Germline CDR1 is DFQATT and CDR2 is SNEGSKA (reference sequence). The CDR3 is 17 amino acids. The J segment lost 2 bases and the V segment lost 2 bases, leaving 10 bases of the junction unmatched.

The chain combines TRBV20-1 with TRBJ1-5; D ambiguous. The CDR3 length is 14 residues. CDR1 and CDR2 (germline): DFQATT, SNEGSKA (reference sequence). V was trimmed by 3 bases and J by 8 bases, leaving 17 bases between them. This chain's CDR3 is CSASGAVPSEPQHF. DNA of the CDR3: TGCAGTGCTAGTGGAGCAGTCCCATCCGAGCCCCAGCATTTT.

V is TRBV3-1 and J is TRBJ2-1; D is possibly TRBD2 (6 bases). The CDR3 covers 15 residues. From germline, CDR1 is LGHDT and CDR2 YNNKEL (reference sequence). V was cut by 1 base and J by 6 bases, with 13 bases left in between. The CDR3 loop is CASSQAGLALNEQFF. The CDR3, as DNA: TGTGCCAGCAGCCAAGCAGGGCTAGCGCTCAATGAGCAGTTCTTC.

The J gene is TRBJ1-1, the V gene TRBV2; D not resolved. The CDR3 consists of 14 residues. The ends were cut back, 1 base at V and 5 bases at J, with 11 bases in the middle. Looked up from germline, CDR1 is SNHLY and CDR2 is FYNNEI. CDR3 amino acids: CASSEGEIETEAFF. CDR3 sequence (DNA): TGTGCCAGCAGTGAAGGGGAAATTGAGACTGAAGCTTTCTTT.

The rearrangement uses TRBV7-2 and TRBJ2-3; 11 nucleotides line up with TRBD2. CDR3 size: 18 residues. The V segment lost 8 bases and the J segment 2 bases; nucleotides outside the gene matches: 15. Per the germline V gene, CDR1 is SGHTA and CDR2 is FQGNSA. CDR3 in DNA: TGTGCCAGCTCGATTTCAGGGCTAGCGGGAGGACTCACAGATACGCAGTATTTT. Protein: CASSISGLAGGLTDTQYF.

This clonotype was recorded a few times. This chain links TRBV5-6 with TRBJ2-7; TRBD2 matches at 8 bases. Trimming cost V 5 bases and J 2 bases; bases outside gene matches: 6. The CDR3 loop spans 14 amino acids. From germline, CDR1 is SGHDT and CDR2 YYEEEE. Written as DNA, the CDR3 is TGTGCCAGCAGACAAGCGGGGGCCGCCTACGAGCAGTACTTC. This translates into CASRQAGAAYEQYF.

The CDR3 DNA is TGTGCCAGCAGCCCCCTTGGCACAGGGACTACTAACACTGAAGCTTTCTTT. Translation: CASSPLGTGTTNTEAFF. This sequence joins TRBV7-9 and TRBJ1-1; a weak D match, TRBD1 (6 bases). The CDR3 is made up of 17 amino acids. Germline-derived CDR1 and CDR2 are SEHNR and FQNEAQ (reference sequence). Trimming removed 5 bases at V and 2 bases at J, with 21 bases between.

This clonotype was seen only a few times. The genes are TRBV24-1 and TRBJ2-3; 7 bases agree with TRBD2. From germline, CDR1 is KGHDR and CDR2 SFDVKD. The CDR3 sequence is 15 residues long. V lost 2 bases, J lost 3 bases, and 4 bases stayed unmatched. The CDR3 nucleotides read TGTGCCACCAGTGATTGGGGGGGACGGACAGATACGCAGTATTTT. Its translation is CATSDWGGRTDTQYF.

This chain connects TRBV20-1 to TRBJ1-1, with D tentatively TRBD1 (5 bases). V lost 2 bases and J 1 base, leaving 11 bases between the germline ends. CDR1 is DFQATT and CDR2 is SNEGSKA in the germline V gene (reference sequence). The CDR3 loop spans 14 amino acids. In DNA, the CDR3 is TGCAGTGCTAGAATCAGGGAGGGGAACACTGAAGCTTTCTTT. Protein: CSARIREGNTEAFF.

The gene calls are TRBV24-1 and TRBJ2-1; 8 bases map to TRBD2. Germline V CDR1 and CDR2: KGHDR, SFDVKD. J lost 6 bases, V lost 6 bases, and 12 bases had no gene match. This CDR3 comprises 16 residues. This CDR3 reads CATSRSDGTSINEQFF. The CDR3 DNA follows: TGTGCCACCAGTCGGAGTGATGGGACTAGTATCAATGAGCAGTTCTTC.

V usage is TRBV4-3 and J usage is TRBJ1-2; no firm D call. The CDR3 contains 16 residues. Germline CDR1 is LGHNA and CDR2 is YSLEER. The germline V and J ends were trimmed by 3 bases and 6 bases, with 20 bases remaining between them. CDR3 DNA: TGCGCCAGCAGCCACTCTAGGAACGGACCCGCGGATGGCTACACCTTC. It translates to CASSHSRNGPADGYTF.

The gene calls are TRBV7-6 and TRBJ2-1, with a tentative D call TRBD1 (5 bases). CDR1 and CDR2 from the germline V gene are SGHVS and FNYEAQ. The CDR3 is made up of 16 amino acids. Between the trimmed V and J ends, which lost 1 base and 2 bases, there was a span of 12 bases. The CDR3 loop reads CASSLVAGNPYNEQFF. CDR3 nucleotides: TGTGCCAGCAGCTTAGTGGCAGGGAACCCCTACAATGAGCAGTTCTTC.

This clonotype was observed a few times. The V gene is TRBV9, the J gene TRBJ2-3; TRBD2 agrees at 8 bases. The trim removed 0 bases at V and 5 bases at J, leaving 5 bases unmatched. The germline V gene has CDR1 SGDLS and CDR2 YYNGEE. This CDR3 comprises 15 residues. The CDR3 DNA reads TGTGCCAGCAGCGTAGACGGGGGGGCAGGAGATACGCAGTATTTT. Encoded protein: CASSVDGGAGDTQYF.

The rearrangement joins TRBV7-3 to TRBJ2-5, with D unresolved. The V end was cut by 0 bases, the J end by 5 bases, with 13 bases between. Germline V gene data show CDR1 as SGHTA and CDR2 as FQGTGA. The CDR3 loop spans 15 amino acids. As DNA, the CDR3 is TGTGCCAGCAGCTTAACGTCTGTAGCAAGGGAGACCCAGTACTTC. Translating gives CASSLTSVARETQYF.

The J gene is TRBJ1-1, the V gene TRBV7-6; D is possibly TRBD1 (6 bases). CDR3 length: 16 residues. The V end lost 1 base, the J end lost 0 bases, and 12 bases lay between the germline ends. CDR1 and CDR2 (germline): SGHVS, FNYEAQ. CDR3 bases: TGTGCCAGCAGCTTAGAGACAGGAACGATGAACACTGAAGCTTTCTTT. This codes for CASSLETGTMNTEAFF. Combining the CDR3 with reference TRBV7-6 and TRBJ1-1 gives the whole variable domain GAGVSQSPRYKVTKRGQDVALRCDPISGHVSLYWYRQALGQGPEFLTYFNYEAQQDKSGLPNDRFSAERPEGSISTLTIQRTEQRDSAMYRCASSLETGTMNTEAFFGQGTRLTVV.

The chain is built from TRBV27 and TRBJ2-1; D is undetermined. Germline V lookup: CDR1 MNHEY, CDR2 SMNVEV (reference sequence). Trimming shortened V by 5 bases and J by 0 bases, and 14 bases separated the two germline ends. The CDR3 loop spans 16 amino acids. The CDR3 sequence is CASSPLIQSSYNEQFF. In DNA form, the CDR3 reads TGTGCCAGCAGTCCCTTAATCCAGAGCTCCTACAATGAGCAGTTCTTC.

The chain couples TRBV9 to TRBJ2-7, with 7 bases lining up with TRBD1. V gave up 3 bases and J gave up 5 bases; unmatched junction bases: 5. Germline V lookup: CDR1 SGDLS, CDR2 YYNGEE. This CDR3 region has 13 residues. The DNA of the CDR3 is TGTGCCAGCAGCGCTCCGACAGGGAACGAGCAGTACTTC. Residues: CASSAPTGNEQYF. Full variable domain (missing parts from reference TRBV9 and TRBJ2-7): DSGVTQTPKHLITATGQRVTLRCSPRSGDLSVYWYQQSLDQGLQFLIQYYNGEERAKGNILERFSAQQFPDLHSELNLSSLELGDSALYFCASSAPTGNEQYFGPGTRLTVT.